This T cell receptor beta chain is drawn from a study of Ad26.COV2.S vaccination and SARS-CoV-2 variants. This clone was recorded only once. Its antigen is unknown. Treatment of the sample: about 20 received Ad26.COV2.S at low or high dose, single or two shots; five or six received placebo; per-sample allocation not given. The samples date from day 63 after the first vaccine or placebo injection. The shot given was an Ad26 vector that makes Wuhan-strain SARS-CoV-2 spike. CDR1 is SGHRS, CDR2 YFSETQ, per germline. Unmatched junction bases numbered 3, after V lost 1 base and J lost 6 bases. The length of the CDR3 is 14 residues. Method: immunoSEQ multiplex PCR; TCRdb's copy keeps in-frame clones and lacks some. This sample yields 250,000 or so clones, of which 87% are seen a single time; approximately 3% belongs to the top ten. Study-wide results and caveats: Vaccine and placebo recipients had similar non-spike TCR breadth. Greater spike-specific TCR breadth was seen in vaccine recipients than in placebo recipients.

The clonotype was recovered from a person between 18 and 65 years old who received the Ad26.COV2.S COVID-19 vaccine or a placebo. The input for sequencing was peripheral blood, taken in a trial of Ad26.COV2.S vaccine versus placebo. The chain recombines TRBV5-1 with TRBJ2-3, with 9 bases fitting TRBD1. The CDR3 loop reads CASSLYRGQDTQYF. The DNA for the CDR3 is TGCGCCAGCAGCTTGTACAGGGGGCAGGATACGCAGTATTTT.